What follows are 18 T cell receptor beta chains derived from one specimen sequenced in a study of T cells in Graves' hyperthyroidism and ophthalmopathy. The TCR beta CDR3 regions underwent amplification using RNA transcripts as the source. TCR CDR3 underwent first-round RT-PCR with the HTBI primer set. One entry per CDR3 protein results from TCRdb running MiXCR on the multiplex PCR reads. This sample has fewer than 350,000 distinct CDR3 sequences, with about 18% found just once. The specimen sequenced was blood. Every receptor here comes from a woman aged 50 to 65 with Graves' hyperthyroidism.

This clonotype was recorded many times. V gene TRBV12-3 or TRBV12-4 combines with J gene TRBJ1-1, with D hard to call. The CDR3 totals 15 residues. The ends were cut back, 6 bases at V and 6 bases at J, with 20 bases in the middle. CDR3 residues: CASSPSFGRRAEAFF. The CDR3 nucleotides read TGTGCCAGCAGCCCTTCCTTTGGACGGAGAGCTGAAGCTTTCTTT.

This clonotype appeared many times. The chain combines TRBV6-5 with TRBJ1-1; weak D call: TRBD1 (5 bases). V lost 0 bases, J lost 1 base, and 12 bases lay in between. Germline lookup yields CDR1 MNHEY and CDR2 SVGAGI. The length of the CDR3 is 16 residues. CDR3 loop: CASSYSTEGPNTEAFF. Written as DNA, the CDR3 is TGTGCCAGCAGTTACTCGACAGAGGGCCCGAACACTGAAGCTTTCTTT.

V usage is TRBV30 and J usage is TRBJ2-4; D may be TRBD1 (6 bases). CDR3 length: 14 residues. In germline, CDR1 is GTSNPN, CDR2 SVGIG (reference sequence). V lost 3 bases and J 5 bases, leaving 14 bases between the germline ends. The CDR3 loop is CAWSQTGGQNIQYF. The CDR3 nucleotides read TGTGCCTGGAGCCAGACAGGAGGCCAAAACATTCAGTACTTC.

This clonotype was found many times. The genes are TRBV12-3 or TRBV12-4 and TRBJ1-5, with D maybe TRBD1 (6 bases). The CDR3 contains 14 residues. V gave up 8 bases and J gave up 6 bases, with 17 bases separating them. In DNA, the CDR3 is TGTGCCAGCCGAACAGAGGGGACAAGTCAGCCCCAGCATTTT. Translating gives CASRTEGTSQPQHF.

This clonotype was counted many times. This chain joins TRBV6-1 and TRBJ1-6; D gene unclear. Germline CDR1 and CDR2: MNHNS and SASEGT. CDR3 length: 15 residues. V was shortened by 7 bases and J by 0 bases, with 10 bases between the two germline ends. CDR3 in DNA: TGTGCCAGCATATCACAGAGCTCCTATAATTCACCCCTCCACTTT. Protein product: CASISQSSYNSPLHF.

This clonotype was seen a handful of times. The J gene is TRBJ1-1, the V gene TRBV19; weak D call: TRBD1 (6 bases). Per the germline V gene, CDR1 is LNHDA and CDR2 is SQIVND (reference sequence). Trimming pared 8 bases from V and 1 base from J, leaving 8 bases between. The CDR3 runs to 12 residues. This chain's CDR3 is CASEDRNTEAFF. The CDR3 DNA reads as TGTGCCAGTGAGGACAGGAACACTGAAGCTTTCTTT.

This clonotype occurred many times. The chain has TRBV11-2 and TRBJ1-2, with D maybe TRBD1 (5 bases). This CDR3 has 16 amino acids. Germline CDR1 SGHAT, CDR2 FQNNGV. V lost 3 bases to trimming and J lost 3 bases, with 17 bases between them. In nucleotides, the CDR3 is TGTGCCAGCAGCTTGGGGCCGGACGGAGGATACTATGGCTACACCTTC. Protein product: CASSLGPDGGYYGYTF.

This clonotype was found a few times. This rearrangement joins TRBV3-1 to TRBJ2-5; D tentatively reads TRBD1 or TRBD2 (5 bases each). The CDR3 consists of 14 residues. V shed 4 bases and J shed 5 bases, with 14 bases lying between them. Germline V lookup: CDR1 LGHDT, CDR2 YNNKEL (reference sequence). The CDR3 DNA is TGTGCCAGCAGCCCCGGGGCAGGGTATGAGACCCAGTACTTC. It yields the protein CASSPGAGYETQYF.

This clonotype has a handful of counts. The chain's CDR3 is CASSPGATGVWTEAFF. The CDR3 DNA reads as TGTGCCAGCAGCCCGGGGGCGACAGGGGTTTGGACTGAAGCTTTCTTT. This rearrangement joins TRBV13 to TRBJ1-1; 8 bases are a match to TRBD1. J lost 5 bases, V lost 5 bases, and 13 bases had no gene match. Germline CDR1 reads PRHDT; CDR2 reads FYEKMQ (reference sequence). The CDR3 sequence is 16 residues long.

This clonotype has at least ten counts. The rearrangement uses TRBV6-6 and TRBJ2-7; D perhaps matches TRBD2 (7 bases). Germline CDR1 is MNHNY and CDR2 is SVGAGI (reference sequence). CDR3 length: 14 amino acids. Trimming stripped 2 bases from V and 2 bases from J, with 10 bases between. CDR3 amino acids: CASSYEGGPYEQYF. For the CDR3, the DNA is TGTGCCAGCAGTTACGAGGGGGGGCCCTACGAGCAGTACTTC.

V usage is TRBV4-1 and J usage is TRBJ2-3; D is undetermined. Trimming left V 2 bases short and J 4 bases short, with 13 bases between. This CDR3 comprises 15 residues. Germline V gives CDR1 MGHRA, CDR2 YSYEKL. Here the CDR3 reads CASSQSPFAADTQYF. The DNA for the CDR3 is TGCGCCAGCAGCCAATCCCCCTTCGCGGCAGATACGCAGTATTTT.

This clonotype has ten or more counts. This sequence joins TRBV2 and TRBJ1-2, with D perhaps matching TRBD1 (5 bases). The CDR3 loop spans 13 amino acids. Germline CDR1 is SNHLY and CDR2 is FYNNEI. Trimming took off 2 bases at V and 8 bases at J, with 12 bases between the two ends. The CDR3, as DNA: TGTGCCAGCAGTGAACGTGGGGCTACCGGCTACACCTTC. It specifies CASSERGATGYTF.

This clonotype was counted at least ten times. The chain carries TRBV18 and TRBJ1-1; no definite D call. V dropped 6 bases and J dropped 10 bases, with 18 bases sitting between them. This CDR3 is 13 amino acids long. Germline V CDR1 and CDR2: KGHSH, LQKENI. CDR3 sequence: CASSPWGGEAAFF. The CDR3 DNA sequence: TGTGCCAGCTCGCCTTGGGGAGGCGAGGCAGCTTTCTTT.

Ten or more counts support this clonotype. V usage is TRBV28 and J usage is TRBJ2-5; tentative D call: TRBD2 (7 bases). Trimming pared 7 bases from V and 4 bases from J, leaving 13 bases between. Germline-derived CDR1 and CDR2 are MDHEN and SYDVKM. CDR3 length: 13 residues. This CDR3 is CASNPGGRETQYF. Written as DNA, the CDR3 is TGTGCCAGCAACCCCGGGGGGCGAGAGACCCAGTACTTC.

DNA of the CDR3: TGTGCCAGCAGCTTAGCCGGAGGGGCCATGGCTTTTAATTCACCCCTCCACTTT. It specifies CASSLAGGAMAFNSPLHF. V gene TRBV7-9 combines with J gene TRBJ1-6; TRBD1 is a possible D gene (5 bases). Trimming cost V 0 bases and J 6 bases, with 18 bases left between them. The CDR3 length is 18 residues. Germline lookup yields CDR1 SEHNR and CDR2 FQNEAQ (reference sequence).

To note about this clonotype: This may come from a read error, since a much larger clone is one base off. This CDR3 is CACSLSGGGTEAFF. In DNA, the CDR3 is TGTGCCTGCAGTTTATCAGGGGGCGGCACTGAAGCTTTCTTT. This chain connects TRBV12-3 or TRBV12-4 to TRBJ1-1; 8 positions match TRBD1. The length of the CDR3 is 14 residues.

This clonotype has ten or more counts. This CDR3 reads CSAPIAGDYNEQFF. The DNA of the CDR3 is TGCAGTGCACCAATAGCGGGAGACTACAATGAGCAGTTCTTC. V is TRBV20-1 and J is TRBJ2-1; 9 nucleotides match TRBD2. Germline CDR1 and CDR2: DFQATT and SNEGSKA (reference sequence). The CDR3 spans 14 residues. J lost 3 bases, V lost 6 bases, and 6 bases had no gene match.

This clonotype was found many times. CDR3 coding DNA: TGTGCCAGCAGCTTATGGGTCATGAACACTGAAGCTTTCTTT. Amino acid sequence: CASSLWVMNTEAFF. The chain joins TRBV11-2 to TRBJ1-1; D remains ambiguous. The germline V gene encodes CDR1 SGHAT and CDR2 FQNNGV. V lost 2 bases, J lost 0 bases, and 7 bases lay in between. The CDR3 totals 14 residues. Filled out from reference TRBV11-2 and TRBJ1-1, the complete variable domain reads EAGVAQSPRYKIIEKRQSVAFWCNPISGHATLYWYQQILGQGPKLLIQFQNNGVVDDSQLPKDRFSAERLKGVDSTLKIQPAKLEDSAVYLCASSLWVMNTEAFFGQGTRLTVV.